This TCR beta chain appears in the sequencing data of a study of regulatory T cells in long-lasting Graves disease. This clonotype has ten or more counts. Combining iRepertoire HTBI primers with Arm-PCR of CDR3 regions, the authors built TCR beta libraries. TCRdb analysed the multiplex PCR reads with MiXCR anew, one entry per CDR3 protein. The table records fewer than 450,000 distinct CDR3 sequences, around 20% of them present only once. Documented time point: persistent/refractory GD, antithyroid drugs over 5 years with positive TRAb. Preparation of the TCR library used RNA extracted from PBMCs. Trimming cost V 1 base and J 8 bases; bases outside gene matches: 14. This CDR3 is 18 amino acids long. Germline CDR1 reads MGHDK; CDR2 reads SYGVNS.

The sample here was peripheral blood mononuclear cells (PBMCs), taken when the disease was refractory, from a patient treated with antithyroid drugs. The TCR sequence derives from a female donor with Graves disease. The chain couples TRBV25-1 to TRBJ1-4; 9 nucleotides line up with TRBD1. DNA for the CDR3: TGTGCCAGCAGTGAATGGCCGACCTCGACAGGGGGGGGGGAAAAACTGTTTTTT. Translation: CASSEWPTSTGGGEKLFF.